These 22 T cell receptor beta chains came from one sample sequenced in a study of T-cell memory formation after mild COVID-19. TCRdb redid the calling of the 5' RACE reads with MiXCR, one entry per CDR3 protein. The table shows approximately 240,000 distinct CDR3 sequences, with 16% occurring only once. Sequencing used PBMCs or a T cell subset sorted from them (not recorded which). The receptors originated from a man between 18 and 29 years old who had mild COVID-19 (a few samples of this study predate the infection). Cell type and time point are not known.

This clonotype was detected only a few times. This CDR3 reads CASSLIGTDGYEQYV. CDR3 nucleotides: TGTGCCAGCAGCTTGATCGGCACGGACGGCTACGAGCAGTACGTC. J is TRBJ2-7 and V is TRBV5-5; no reliable D call. The germline CDR1 and CDR2 sequences are SGHKS and YYEKEE (reference sequence). CDR3 size: 15 residues. V was trimmed by 1 base and J by 3 bases, leaving 14 bases between them.

This clonotype was recorded a few times. The chain combines TRBV6-2 or TRBV6-3 with TRBJ1-5, with D unclear. V was clipped by 6 bases and J by 9 bases, with 12 bases between them. Germline values: CDR1 MNHEY, CDR2 SVGEGT. The CDR3 is made up of 12 amino acids. In DNA form, the CDR3 reads TGTGCCAGCAGATACGGGAACCGGCCCCAGCATTTT. Protein sequence: CASRYGNRPQHF.

This clonotype turned up a few times. The chain combines TRBV7-2 with TRBJ1-1, with 7 bases matching TRBD1. V shed 4 bases and J 1 base; nucleotides not matched to a gene: 6. CDR3 size: 15 residues. Germline CDR1 reads SGHTA; CDR2 reads FQGNSA. The CDR3 DNA reads as TGTGCCAGCAGCTCTCGACAGGGATCGAACACTGAAGCTTTCTTT. Amino acid sequence: CASSSRQGSNTEAFF.

This clonotype was observed a few times. The V gene is TRBV29-1, the J gene TRBJ2-1; TRBD1 agrees at 7 bases. The CDR3 extends over 12 amino acids. With V trimmed by 8 bases and J by 5 bases, 6 bases remained unmatched. CDR1 is SQVTM and CDR2 is ANQGSEA in the germline V gene. CDR3 protein: CSRGGQNNEQFF. DNA for the CDR3: TGCAGCCGAGGGGGACAGAACAATGAGCAGTTCTTC.

In this sample, this clonotype turned up a few times. The chain links TRBV20-1 to TRBJ2-2, with D unclear. With 5 bases removed from V and 8 bases from J, the gap between germline ends came to 18 bases. There are 14 residues in the CDR3. Per the germline V gene, CDR1 is DFQATT and CDR2 is SNEGSKA (reference sequence). The CDR3 nucleotides read TGCAGTGCTTCCGGAAGTTTTAGGTCAGGGGAGCTGTTTTTT. Translated, it gives CSASGSFRSGELFF.

V is TRBV29-1 and J is TRBJ2-5; D unresolved. Looked up from germline, CDR1 is SQVTM and CDR2 is ANQGSEA. CDR3 length equals 11 residues. With 4 bases removed from V and 4 bases from J, the gap between germline ends came to 7 bases. CDR3 sequence (DNA): TGCAGCGTTGCTGGGGTAGAGACCCAGTACTTC. Translated, it gives CSVAGVETQYF.

The chain links TRBV6-5 to TRBJ1-1; a weak D match, TRBD1 (5 bases). The V and J ends lost 0 bases and 0 bases respectively, with 8 bases between them. The CDR3 has 15 amino acids. CDR1 is MNHEY, CDR2 SVGAGI, per germline. This CDR3 is CASSYSAGMNTEAFF. DNA of the CDR3: TGTGCCAGCAGTTACTCCGCAGGGATGAACACTGAAGCTTTCTTT.

J is TRBJ2-2 and V is TRBV7-2, with 9 bases fitting TRBD2. The CDR3 consists of 15 residues. With V trimmed by 8 bases and J by 7 bases, 11 bases remained unmatched. Germline-derived CDR1 and CDR2 are SGHTA and FQGNSA. The CDR3 loop reads CASSGTSSWGGELFF. The CDR3 coding sequence is TGTGCCAGCTCGGGGACTAGCTCTTGGGGCGGGGAGCTGTTTTTT.

The sample holds a few counts of this clonotype. The conserved phenylalanine or tryptophan is not found at the CDR3 terminus, so this likely reflects a read error. The rearrangement uses TRBV4-3 and TRBJ1-1; D is uncertain. The CDR3 is made up of 15 amino acids. The V end lost 0 bases, the J end lost 1 base, and 9 bases lay between the germline ends. The germline V gene has CDR1 LGHNA and CDR2 YSLEER. This CDR3 reads CASSQERQANTEAFS. DNA of the CDR3: TGCGCCAGCAGCCAAGAGAGGCAAGCGAACACTGAAGCTTTCTCT.

In this sample, this clonotype turned up a few times. This chain connects TRBV5-6 to TRBJ1-6, with D tentatively TRBD1 (6 bases). The ends were cut back, 4 bases at V and 7 bases at J, with 12 bases in the middle. This CDR3 region has 14 residues. CDR1 and CDR2 (germline): SGHDT, YYEEEE. CDR3 sequence (DNA): TGTGCCAGCAGCCGGGGGGGCTCGAATTCACCCCTCCACTTT. The encoded protein is CASSRGGSNSPLHF.

The J gene is TRBJ1-2, the V gene TRBV27, with TRBD1 matching over 10 bases. Per the germline V gene, CDR1 is MNHEY and CDR2 is SMNVEV (reference sequence). The V gene end was trimmed by 6 bases and the J gene end by 4 bases; junction bases not matched to a gene: 8. There are 15 residues in the CDR3. CDR3 protein: CASRGTGERGYGYTF. The DNA of the CDR3 is TGTGCCAGCAGGGGGACAGGGGAGAGGGGCTATGGCTACACCTTC.

The chain joins TRBV2 to TRBJ1-1; D remains unclear. Trimming pared 7 bases from V and 1 base from J, leaving 10 bases between. Germline V gene data show CDR1 as SNHLY and CDR2 as FYNNEI. This CDR3 contains 13 residues. CDR3 in DNA: TGTGCCAGCATGTCTGACGCGAACACTGAAGCTTTCTTT. This translates into CASMSDANTEAFF.

There are many counts of this clonotype. CDR3 bases: TGTGCCAGCAGCCCTGACAGCTTCTATGGCTACACCTTC. This encodes CASSPDSFYGYTF. The V call is TRBV7-2, the J call TRBJ1-2; D may be TRBD1 (5 bases). V was pared by 5 bases and J by 4 bases, with 11 bases between. The V gene's germline CDR1 is SGHTA and CDR2 FQGNSA. The CDR3 has 13 amino acids.

The table lists this clonotype with many counts. The rearrangement joins TRBV12-3 or TRBV12-4 to TRBJ2-2, with TRBD2 matching over 7 bases. Losses at the gene ends were 7 bases for V and 6 bases for J; bases not matched to a gene: 5. This CDR3 contains 13 residues. The CDR3 loop is CASTLGGAGELFF. Written as DNA, the CDR3 is TGTGCCAGCACCCTGGGGGGGGCCGGGGAGCTGTTTTTT.

By frequency in the sample, this clonotype is medium-sized (0.01 to 0.1%). The CDR3 DNA sequence: TGCGCCAGCAGCTTGGTTGCTAGCGGCACAGATACGCAGTATTTT. Translation gives CASSLVASGTDTQYF. The chain recombines TRBV5-1 with TRBJ2-3, with D possibly TRBD2 on 6 matching bases. The CDR3 is 15 residues long. Trimming left V 0 bases short and J 1 base short, with 9 bases between. CDR1 is SGHRS and CDR2 is YFSETQ in the germline V gene.

This clonotype has only a few counts. CDR3 sequence reads: CASSRITSYEQYV. In DNA form, the CDR3 reads TGTGCCAGCAGCCGGATAACGTCCTACGAGCAGTACGTC. This chain joins TRBV7-9 and TRBJ2-7; unclear D gene. The CDR3 has 13 residues. Trimming removed 5 bases at V and 1 base at J, with 9 bases between. The germline CDR1 and CDR2 sequences are SEHNR and FQNEAQ (reference sequence).

This clonotype was detected ten times or more. This rearrangement joins TRBV12-3 or TRBV12-4 to TRBJ2-3, with 8 positions matching TRBD2. The CDR3 runs to 13 residues. Unmatched junction bases numbered 0, after V lost 6 bases and J lost 1 base. CDR3 in DNA: TGTGCCAGCAGGACTAGCGGCACAGATACGCAGTATTTT. Translating gives CASRTSGTDTQYF.

There are a few counts of this clonotype. V usage is TRBV7-8 and J usage is TRBJ2-1, with D possibly matching TRBD2 (5 bases). The CDR3 length is 12 residues. Germline CDR1 reads SGHVS; CDR2 reads FQNEAQ. The germline V and J ends were trimmed by 2 bases and 13 bases, with 12 bases remaining between them. In DNA, the CDR3 is TGTGCCAGCAGCTTACTAGAGACGGGACAGTTCTTC. Amino acid sequence: CASSLLETGQFF. The whole variable domain, filled in from reference TRBV7-8 and TRBJ2-1, reads GAGVSQSPRYKVAKRGQDVALRCDPISGHVSLFWYQQALGQGPEFLTYFQNEAQLDKSGLPSDRFFAERPEGSVSTLKIQRTQQEDSAVYLCASSLLETGQFFGPGTRLTVL.

The table lists this clonotype with a few counts. The rearrangement uses TRBV12-3 or TRBV12-4 and TRBJ1-2; TRBD1 is a possible D gene (6 bases). CDR3 length equals 15 residues. Trimming pared 2 bases from V and 6 bases from J, leaving 16 bases between. The CDR3 nucleotides read TGTGCCAGCAGTTTAACGCAGCAGTCAGGGGATGGCTACACCTTC. Its protein product is CASSLTQQSGDGYTF.

This clonotype was counted only a few times. The chain recombines TRBV4-3 with TRBJ2-5; 8 positions agree with TRBD2. J was trimmed by 1 base and V by 5 bases; bases with no gene match: 12. Germline values: CDR1 LGHNA, CDR2 YSLEER. There are 17 residues in the CDR3. In DNA form, the CDR3 reads TGCGCCAGCAGCAAGACCTCCGGGGCGGGGGGCCAAGAGACCCAGTACTTC. The encoded protein is CASSKTSGAGGQETQYF.

This clonotype has a handful of counts. The rearrangement uses TRBV21-1 and TRBJ2-1; TRBD1, the table's D call, was not compared with the DNA. TRBV21-1 has pseudogene status. This CDR3 region has 20 residues. CDR3 loop: CASSPPGMRSRQALRVRQFF. The CDR3, as DNA: TGTGCCAGCAGCCCCCCGGGTATGCGGTCTCGACAGGCCCTTCGAGTGAGGCAGTTCTTC.

In this sample, this clonotype turned up a few times. V and J are TRBV5-1 and TRBJ2-3; D is undetermined. CDR3 length: 14 residues. Deletions cut 1 base from V and 8 bases from J, with 14 bases between. Germline CDR1 is SGHRS and CDR2 is YFSETQ. The CDR3 region has the DNA TGCGCCAGCAGCTTGACAGACGGTGAAGGTACGCAGTATTTT. Amino acid sequence: CASSLTDGEGTQYF.